This TCR beta chain was sequenced for a study of T cells in narcolepsy. Overall study context: Patients with NT1 or NT2 and healthy control donors were enrolled.

This table comes from immunoSEQ multiplex PCR, and its TCRdb copy is limited to in-frame clones, with some not included. The profile shows about 35,000 clones, around 80% of them singletons. General study results and limits: Blood of same and different patients, but not healthy controls, reportedly held recurring autoreactive clonotypes. Some memory CD4+ repertoires had no autoreactive clone sequences. Same-patient CSF and blood CD4+ T cell clonotypes included HCRT-specific and TRIB2-specific autoreactive ones.

As concerns this clone: Its antigen is undetermined.

Trimming shortened V by 6 bases and J by 5 bases, and 8 bases separated the two germline ends. There are 12 residues in the CDR3. Germline V CDR1 and CDR2: SNHLY, FYNNEI. The source of this sequence is a human donor in good health. Sequencing was done on a sample of memory (CD45RA-) CD4+ T cells from blood. The chain recombines TRBV2 with TRBJ1-5; D possibly corresponds to TRBD1 (5 bases). The CDR3 loop is CASRGGDQPQHF. CDR3 nucleotide sequence: TGTGCCAGCAGGGGGGGGGATCAGCCCCAGCATTTT.